One sample yielded the 30 T cell receptor beta chains listed below, sequenced in a study of identical twins. MiXCR, applied by TCRdb to the 5' RACE reads, yields one record per CDR3 protein. The sample shows 650,000 to 750,000 distinct CDR3 sequences, 21% of them seen only once. This same sample was also part of a study on T cells expressing NK-cell markers.

The specimen was PBMCs. These receptors all stem from a woman aged 18-29 years in good health.

V gene TRBV6-2 or TRBV6-3 combines with J gene TRBJ2-5, with no clear D. CDR1 and CDR2 from the germline V gene are MNHEY and SVGEGT. The V end lost 2 bases, the J end lost 11 bases, and 12 bases lay between the germline ends. The CDR3 extends over 12 amino acids. CDR3 loop: CASSYGPPGQYF. As DNA, the CDR3 is TGTGCCAGCAGTTACGGGCCCCCCGGGCAGTACTTC.

The rearrangement joins TRBV12-3 or TRBV12-4 to TRBJ2-3; tentatively, D is TRBD1 (5 bases). This CDR3 is 15 amino acids long. V shed 5 bases and J shed 3 bases, with 15 bases lying between them. The CDR3 region is CASSGKGPLTDTQYF. CDR3 nucleotides: TGTGCCAGCAGTGGCAAGGGGCCACTTACAGATACGCAGTATTTT.

The chain couples TRBV4-2 to TRBJ1-1; D unclear. Germline V CDR1 and CDR2: LGHNA, YNFKEQ. With 3 bases removed from V and 0 bases from J, the gap between germline ends came to 11 bases. The CDR3 loop spans 15 amino acids. CDR3 loop: CASSQSGDMNTEAFF. CDR3 sequence (DNA): TGTGCCAGCAGCCAGTCCGGGGATATGAACACTGAAGCTTTCTTT.

The rearrangement joins TRBV20-1 to TRBJ2-5, with 9 bases that match TRBD2. The CDR3 has 14 residues. Germline V gives CDR1 DFQATT, CDR2 SNEGSKA (reference sequence). V lost 5 bases, J lost 0 bases, and 4 bases stayed unmatched. The CDR3: CSAPSGAYQETQYF. DNA of the CDR3: TGCAGTGCTCCTAGCGGGGCCTACCAAGAGACCCAGTACTTC.

The chain joins TRBV12-3 or TRBV12-4 to TRBJ2-3; TRBD2 matches 9 bases. The length of the CDR3 is 16 residues. J was trimmed by 6 bases and V by 1 base; bases with no gene match: 8. CDR3 nucleotides: TGTGCCAGCAGTTTAGGGGGCGGGAGGGCCATGGATACGCAGTATTTT. Protein sequence: CASSLGGGRAMDTQYF.

V usage is TRBV30 and J usage is TRBJ1-2; 9 bases align to TRBD1. The ends lost 5 bases at V and 7 bases at J; junction bases unmatched: 5. This CDR3 region has 12 residues. Germline-derived CDR1 and CDR2 are GTSNPN and SVGIG (reference sequence). In DNA form, the CDR3 reads TGTGCCTGGGGGACAGGGTTATCTGGCTACACCTTC. It yields the protein CAWGTGLSGYTF.

The J gene is TRBJ2-7, the V gene TRBV6-1, with D perhaps matching TRBD2 (6 bases). V lost 7 bases and J lost 5, with 18 bases in between. The CDR3 is 14 amino acids. Germline CDR1 and CDR2: MNHNS and SASEGT. The CDR3: CASTEPTGRNEQYF. The CDR3 bases are TGTGCCAGCACCGAACCGACGGGGAGGAACGAGCAGTACTTC.

The chain links TRBV3-1 to TRBJ2-5; no definite D call. The V gene lost 2 bases and the J gene lost 2 bases, with 9 bases spanning the gap. Germline CDR1 LGHDT, CDR2 YNNKEL (reference sequence). The CDR3 is made up of 14 amino acids. This CDR3 reads CASSQSGRQETQYF. CDR3 nucleotides: TGTGCCAGCAGCCAATCGGGCAGACAAGAGACCCAGTACTTC.

This clonotype showed up just a few times. The J gene is TRBJ2-3, the V gene TRBV7-9, with 10 bases fitting TRBD2. Germline CDR1 SEHNR, CDR2 FQNEAQ (reference sequence). This CDR3 spans 16 amino acids. V lost 4 bases, J lost 0 bases, and 4 bases stayed unmatched. CDR3 protein: CASSSTSGSSTDTQYF. Here the CDR3 DNA reads TGTGCCAGCAGCTCGACTAGCGGGTCTAGCACAGATACGCAGTATTTT.

The chain uses TRBV9 and TRBJ2-1; TRBD2 is a possible D gene (7 bases). V was shortened by 0 bases and J by 9 bases, with 16 bases between the two germline ends. Germline values: CDR1 SGDLS, CDR2 YYNGEE. The CDR3 spans 15 residues. CDR3 sequence reads: CASSVVAGADSEQFF. The CDR3 DNA reads as TGTGCCAGCAGCGTAGTTGCGGGGGCCGACTCTGAGCAGTTCTTC.

This clonotype was recorded a few times. The chain joins TRBV27 to TRBJ2-1; the D call may be TRBD1 or TRBD2 (5 bases each). V lost 7 bases and J lost 7, with 20 bases in between. This CDR3 is 15 amino acids long. CDR1 MNHEY and CDR2 SMNVEV come from the germline V gene (reference sequence). CDR3 loop: CASTSGTGTGNEQFF. CDR3 coding DNA: TGTGCCAGCACCTCCGGGACGGGGACGGGGAATGAGCAGTTCTTC.

This chain connects TRBV12-3 or TRBV12-4 to TRBJ2-7, with TRBD2 matching 7 bases. V lost 6 bases and J lost 0; bases outside the gene matches: 11. This CDR3 spans 16 amino acids. The CDR3 sequence: CASSSWGGRSSYEQYF. The CDR3 DNA sequence: TGTGCCAGCAGCTCATGGGGGGGGAGGTCCTCCTACGAGCAGTACTTC.

The chain has TRBV5-1 and TRBJ2-1; 8 bases are a match to TRBD2. Germline V gene sequence: CDR1 SGHRS, CDR2 YFSETQ. The CDR3 length is 16 residues. With V trimmed by 4 bases and J by 0 bases, 6 bases remained unmatched. The CDR3 here is CASSRGLDGSYNEQFF. CDR3 sequence (DNA): TGCGCCAGCAGCAGGGGACTAGATGGCTCCTACAATGAGCAGTTCTTC.

In this sample, this clonotype turned up a few times. The chain recombines TRBV20-1 with TRBJ2-6; maybe TRBD1 (7 bases). Germline lookup yields CDR1 DFQATT and CDR2 SNEGSKA (reference sequence). V was trimmed by 6 bases and J by 0 bases, leaving 15 bases between them. CDR3 length: 16 amino acids. DNA for the CDR3: TGCAGTGCCAGACAGGGAGGTTCCTCTGGGGCCAACGTCCTGACTTTC. Translated, it gives CSARQGGSSGANVLTF.

This clonotype showed up just a few times. The rearrangement joins TRBV5-5 to TRBJ2-2; TRBD2 might be the D (5 bases). Germline CDR1 is SGHKS and CDR2 is YYEKEE (reference sequence). The CDR3 contains 15 residues. The V and J ends lost 5 bases and 0 bases respectively, with 11 bases between them. CDR3 protein: CASRMVGTNTGELFF. The DNA for the CDR3 is TGTGCCAGCAGAATGGTCGGGACGAACACCGGGGAGCTGTTTTTT.

This clonotype was seen more than once but under ten times. The V and J genes are TRBV29-1 and TRBJ1-3; no clear D gene. Between the trimmed V and J ends, which lost 7 bases and 1 base, there was a span of 11 bases. The CDR3 length is 13 residues. Germline assignment: CDR1 SQVTM and CDR2 ANQGSEA. CDR3 sequence reads: CSATGYSGNTIYF. The CDR3 bases are TGCAGCGCAACGGGGTATTCTGGAAACACCATATATTTT.

CDR3 sequence (DNA): TGTGCCAGCAGTTCGTTCCCCATTTACACAGATACGCAGTATTTT. It encodes CASSSFPIYTDTQYF. This sequence joins TRBV6-5 and TRBJ2-3; D uncertain. The CDR3 length is 15 residues. Germline V gene sequence: CDR1 MNHEY, CDR2 SVGAGI. V dropped 4 bases and J dropped 2 bases, with 13 bases sitting between them.

This clonotype has a single count. This rearrangement joins TRBV10-3 to TRBJ2-7; TRBD1 aligns across 7 bases. CDR3 size: 14 residues. Germline V lookup: CDR1 ENHRY, CDR2 SYGVKD. V lost 6 bases, J lost 1 base, and 6 bases stayed unmatched. The CDR3 spells CAISPAQGSYEQYF. CDR3 coding DNA: TGTGCCATCAGCCCGGCACAGGGGTCCTACGAGCAGTACTTC.

This clonotype occurred a few times. The chain has TRBV20-1 and TRBJ2-3; D might be TRBD1 (5 bases). The CDR3 is made up of 14 amino acids. V lost 4 bases, J lost 3 bases, and 14 bases lay in between. Germline V CDR1 and CDR2: DFQATT, SNEGSKA (reference sequence). DNA of the CDR3: TGCAGTGCTAAACGCCAGGGCGTTACAGATACGCAGTATTTT. Translating it yields CSAKRQGVTDTQYF.

The chain couples TRBV6-2 or TRBV6-3 to TRBJ2-4, with D perhaps TRBD2 (6 bases). Germline V lookup: CDR1 MNHEY, CDR2 SVGEGT. V dropped 6 bases and J dropped 3 bases, with 15 bases sitting between them. The CDR3 extends over 15 amino acids. In nucleotides, the CDR3 is TGTGCCAGCAGACCCGGGACTTCTGGCAAAAACATTCAGTACTTC. It codes for CASRPGTSGKNIQYF.

This clonotype was detected ten times or more. This chain uses TRBV20-1 with TRBJ2-3; D unresolved. Germline V gene data show CDR1 as DFQATT and CDR2 as SNEGSKA (reference sequence). V gave up 6 bases and J gave up 0 bases, with 7 bases separating them. The CDR3 runs 12 residues. The CDR3, as DNA: TGCAGTGCCAAGGGTAGCACAGATACGCAGTATTTT. Its protein product is CSAKGSTDTQYF.

Remarks on this clonotype: The junction shows a germline mismatch at one end, possibly a read error. The V call is TRBV7-2, the J call TRBJ2-7; 8 bases are shared with TRBD2. Looked up from germline, CDR1 is SGHTA and CDR2 is FQGNSA. The CDR3 is made up of 12 amino acids. CDR3 sequence (DNA): TGTGCCAGCAGCTCACTAGCGGTACAACCCACTTTC. Amino acids: CASSSLAVQPTF.

This clonotype was observed once. The J gene is TRBJ2-7, the V gene TRBV12-3 or TRBV12-4, with 8 nucleotides matching TRBD1. V was clipped by 5 bases and J by 8 bases; unmatched bases: 5. CDR3 length: 12 residues. CDR3 in amino acids: CASSLDRVKQYF. The CDR3 DNA follows: TGTGCCAGCAGTCTGGACAGGGTGAAGCAGTACTTC.

This clonotype showed up just a few times. V is TRBV20-1 and J is TRBJ2-1; 13 nucleotides agree with TRBD2. The CDR3 covers 12 residues. Germline CDR1 reads DFQATT; CDR2 reads SNEGSKA (reference sequence). With 6 bases clipped from V and 16 bases from J, the junction kept 9 bases outside the gene matches. The CDR3 sequence: CSARLAGGRGFF. The DNA for the CDR3 is TGCAGTGCGAGACTAGCGGGAGGACGGGGATTCTTC.

The chain employs TRBV9 and TRBJ1-1; possibly TRBD1 for D (6 bases). Trimming removed 0 bases from V and 4 bases from J, with 19 bases in between. The germline V gene encodes CDR1 SGDLS and CDR2 YYNGEE. This CDR3 region has 17 residues. CDR3 nucleotides: TGTGCCAGCAGCGTAGGTACAGGTGTCGGGGGGCTCACTGAAGCTTTCTTT. The encoded protein is CASSVGTGVGGLTEAFF.

This chain joins TRBV28 and TRBJ2-7; D remains unclear. Germline V gives CDR1 MDHEN, CDR2 SYDVKM. This CDR3 has 14 amino acids. V lost 5 bases and J lost 2, with 13 bases in between. The CDR3 protein is CASSPLRQTYEQYF. Written as DNA, the CDR3 is TGTGCCAGCAGTCCCCTCCGACAAACCTACGAGCAGTACTTC.

In DNA form, the CDR3 reads TGTGCCAGCAGTCCATTCTACAGGGTAGACTCCTACGAGCAGTACTTC. Translated: CASSPFYRVDSYEQYF. The rearrangement joins TRBV12-3 or TRBV12-4 to TRBJ2-7; the D gene is possibly TRBD1 (6 bases). The CDR3 runs 16 residues. The V gene lost 5 bases and the J gene lost 0 bases, with 17 bases spanning the gap.

J is TRBJ1-2 and V is TRBV12-3 or TRBV12-4, with TRBD1 as a possible D gene (5 bases). The CDR3 contains 12 residues. The V gene lost 3 bases and the J gene lost 8 bases, with 10 bases spanning the gap. CDR3 sequence (DNA): TGTGCCAGCAGTTTCCCAGGGCAGGGCTACACCTTC. It specifies CASSFPGQGYTF.

The J gene is TRBJ1-1, the V gene TRBV7-9, with TRBD1 as a possible D gene (6 bases). V lost 6 bases to trimming and J lost 1 base, with 12 bases between them. The germline CDR1 and CDR2 sequences are SEHNR and FQNEAQ (reference sequence). The CDR3 is 14 amino acids. CDR3: CASSKTGPNTEAFF. The CDR3, as DNA: TGTGCCAGCAGTAAGACAGGACCGAACACTGAAGCTTTCTTT.

This clonotype was counted a few times. This rearrangement joins TRBV7-2 to TRBJ2-7; D may match TRBD1 or TRBD2 (5 bases each). Trimming cost V 5 bases and J 0 bases, with 11 bases left between them. Germline loops: CDR1 SGHTA, CDR2 FQGNSA. The CDR3 contains 14 residues. CDR3 sequence reads: CASSQTGASYEQYF. As DNA, the CDR3 is TGTGCCAGCAGCCAAACCGGGGCCTCCTACGAGCAGTACTTC.